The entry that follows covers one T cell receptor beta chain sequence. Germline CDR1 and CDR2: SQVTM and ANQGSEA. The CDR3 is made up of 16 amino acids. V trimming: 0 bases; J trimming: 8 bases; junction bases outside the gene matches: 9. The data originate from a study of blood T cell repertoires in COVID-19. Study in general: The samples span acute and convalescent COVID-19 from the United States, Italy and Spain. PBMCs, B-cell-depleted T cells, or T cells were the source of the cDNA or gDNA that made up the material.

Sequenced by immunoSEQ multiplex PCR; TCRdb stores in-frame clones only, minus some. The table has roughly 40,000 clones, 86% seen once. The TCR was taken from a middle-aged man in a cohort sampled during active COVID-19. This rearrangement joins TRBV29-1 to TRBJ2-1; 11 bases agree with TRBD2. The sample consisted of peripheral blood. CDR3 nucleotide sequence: TGCAGCGTTGAAGATGGGGGACTAGCGGTTGGCGATGAGCAGTTCTTC. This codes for CSVEDGGLAVGDEQFF.